Listed below are T cell receptor beta chains from one sample, sequenced in a study of blood T cell repertoires in COVID-19. Libraries were prepared by immunoSEQ multiplex PCR; TCRdb keeps only in-frame clonotypes and omits some of them. The sample includes tens of thousands of clones, less than 95% of them seen just once. Sample: peripheral blood. Every receptor here comes from a human donor with active COVID-19. The donor label of this sample is uncertain. Each CDR3 is given with its conserved first and last residue. The D gene is left open where the match is weak. Part of the rows lack a size; the others show once, few, many or a class for expanded clones.

CASSAGLAGKETQYF	TGTGCCAGCAGCGCGGGACTAGCGGGGAAAGAGACCCAGTACTTC	NA	15	TRBD2	TRBV7-3	TRBJ2-5
CASSSGQGARGEQFF	TGTGCCAGCAGTTCCGGACAGGGGGCGCGAGGCGAGCAGTTCTTC	NA	15	TRBD1	TRBV2	TRBJ2-1
CASSQERIEEGVYEQYF	TGTGCCAGCAGCCAAGAGCGGATAGAAGAGGGAGTCTACGAGCAGTACTTC	NA	17	NA	TRBV4-2	TRBJ2-7
CASSVGSGGANEQFF	TGTGCCAGCAGCGTAGGCAGCGGGGGGGCCAATGAGCAGTTCTTC	NA	15	TRBD2	TRBV9	TRBJ2-1
CASSETPLQIHEQYF	TGTGCCAGCAGTGAAACCCCCCTTCAGATCCACGAGCAGTACTTC	NA	15	NA	TRBV2	TRBJ2-7
CASTPPPGQGRTGELFF	TGTGCCAGTACCCCGCCCCCGGGACAGGGGCGTACCGGGGAGCTGTTTTTT	NA	17	TRBD1	TRBV19	TRBJ2-2
CASRLAGGNTGELFF	TGTGCCAGTAGGCTAGCGGGGGGGAACACCGGGGAGCTGTTTTTT	NA	15	TRBD2	TRBV19	TRBJ2-2
CASSLQTGSGANVLTF	TGTGCCAGCAGCCTTCAGACAGGGTCTGGGGCCAACGTCCTGACTTTC	NA	16	TRBD1	TRBV7-3	TRBJ2-6
CASSFWGGGRETQYF	TGTGCCAGCAGCTTCTGGGGGGGAGGGCGAGAGACCCAGTACTTC	many	15	TRBD2	TRBV11-2	TRBJ2-5
CAGSTENYNEQFF	TGTGCCGGGAGCACAGAGAATTACAATGAGCAGTTCTTC	NA	13	NA	TRBV2	TRBJ2-1
CASSLQAAYEQYF	TGTGCCAGCAGCTTACAAGCCGCCTACGAGCAGTACTTC	NA	13	NA	TRBV7-9	TRBJ2-7
CASSVGGGADTGELFF	TGTGCCAGCAGCGTAGGCGGGGGGGCCGACACCGGGGAGCTGTTTTTT	once	16	TRBD2	TRBV9	TRBJ2-2
CASSYGLATDTQYF	TGTGCCAGCAGTTACGGACTAGCCACAGATACGCAGTATTTT	NA	14	TRBD2	TRBV6-2/TRBV6-3	TRBJ2-3
CASSRRRGAGSEQYF	TGTGCCAGCAGCCGACGGCGCGGGGCTGGGTCCGAGCAGTACTTC	many	15	NA	TRBV13	TRBJ2-7
CASSWTSGGDSYTGELFF	TGCGCCAGCAGCTGGACTAGCGGGGGGGATTCTTACACCGGGGAGCTGTTTTTT	NA	18	TRBD2	TRBV5-1	TRBJ2-2
CASSLVGALNTEAFF	TGTGCCAGCAGCTTAGTTGGAGCCTTGAACACTGAAGCTTTCTTT	NA	15	NA	TRBV7-9	TRBJ1-1
CASTPGANTEAFF	TGTGCCAGCACCCCGGGAGCGAACACTGAAGCTTTCTTT	NA	13	NA	TRBV6-5	TRBJ1-1
CASSSRGHGNSPLHF	TGTGCCAGCAGCTCCAGGGGGCATGGGAATTCACCCCTCCACTTT	NA	15	TRBD1	TRBV7-2	TRBJ1-6
CASSQPPFGLAGGPDTGELFF	TGTGCCAGCAGCCAACCCCCCTTCGGACTAGCGGGGGGGCCGGACACCGGGGAGCTGTTTTTT	NA	21	TRBD2	TRBV3-1/TRBV3-2	TRBJ2-2
CASSPEKGLRNSPLHF	TGCGCCAGCAGCCCCGAAAAGGGACTGCGGAATTCACCCCTCCACTTT	NA	16	NA	TRBV4-1	TRBJ1-6
CASSSPGIALEQYF	TGTGCCAGCAGCTCGCCCGGTATAGCGCTCGAGCAGTACTTC	NA	14	NA	TRBV5-8	TRBJ2-7
CASSYSGGSEQYF	TGTGCCAGCAGTTACAGCGGGGGCAGCGAGCAGTACTTC	NA	13	TRBD2	TRBV6-5	TRBJ2-7
CASIPPSGGGGELFF	TGTGCCAGTATACCCCCTAGCGGGGGCGGTGGGGAGCTGTTTTTT	NA	15	TRBD2	TRBV19	TRBJ2-2
CASSQVAAERGPGETQYF	TGTGCCAGCAGCCAAGTGGCTGCGGAGCGGGGGCCCGGGGAGACCCAGTACTTC	NA	18	TRBD2	TRBV3-1/TRBV3-2	TRBJ2-5
CASSVTGRDYGYTF	TGTGCCAGTAGTGTGACAGGGCGGGACTATGGCTACACCTTC	NA	14	TRBD1	TRBV19	TRBJ1-2
CASSLDAAGGANEQFF	TGTGCCAGCAGCTTAGACGCAGCGGGGGGTGCCAATGAGCAGTTCTTC	NA	16	TRBD2	TRBV7-2	TRBJ2-1
CASSPRTSGGVNEQFF	TGCGCCAGCAGCCCGCGGACTAGCGGGGGGGTAAATGAGCAGTTCTTC	NA	16	TRBD2	TRBV5-1	TRBJ2-1
CATVTGSDTEAFF	TGTGCCACCGTGACAGGGTCGGACACTGAAGCTTTCTTT	NA	13	TRBD1	TRBV10-3	TRBJ1-1
CASSPREGWGNEQFF	TGTGCCAGCAGTCCCAGGGAGGGGTGGGGCAATGAGCAGTTCTTC	NA	15	TRBD2	TRBV28	TRBJ2-1
CASSRLAGGLYEQYF	TGTGCCAGCAGCCGATTAGCGGGGGGACTCTACGAGCAGTACTTC	few	15	TRBD2	TRBV14	TRBJ2-7
CASSREVADLDTQYF	TGTGCCAGCAGCCGCGAGGTGGCGGACTTAGATACGCAGTATTTT	once	15	NA	TRBV7-2	TRBJ2-3
CASSFAGGSPYGYTF	TGTGCCAGCAGCTTCGCCGGAGGGAGCCCCTATGGCTACACCTTC	few	15	NA	TRBV7-9	TRBJ1-2
CATSGDSYEQYF	TGTGCCACCAGCGGGGATTCCTACGAGCAGTACTTC	NA	12	NA	TRBV24-1	TRBJ2-7
CSVGLEVEQFF	TGCAGCGTTGGCTTGGAGGTTGAGCAGTTCTTC	NA	11	NA	TRBV29-1	TRBJ2-1
CASSLGQGVVYGYTF	TGCGCCAGCAGCTTGGGACAGGGGGTAGTCTATGGCTACACCTTC	few	15	TRBD1	TRBV5-1	TRBJ1-2
CASSLAHSGTGMYEQYF	TGCGCCAGCAGCTTGGCCCATTCGGGGACAGGGATGTACGAGCAGTACTTC	NA	17	TRBD1	TRBV5-1	TRBJ2-7
CASLQGGNNEQFF	TGTGCCAGCTTACAGGGAGGGAACAATGAGCAGTTCTTC	NA	13	NA	TRBV18	TRBJ2-1
CASSFVQDSGNTIYF	TGTGCCAGCAGTTTCGTTCAGGACTCTGGAAACACCATATATTTT	NA	15	NA	TRBV6-5	TRBJ1-3
CARQGTDTQYF	TGTGCCAGACAGGGCACAGATACGCAGTATTTT	NA	11	NA	TRBV21-1	TRBJ2-3
CASSLMGQLGTDTQYF	TGCGCCAGCAGCTTGATGGGACAGCTGGGAACAGATACGCAGTATTTT	NA	16	TRBD1	TRBV5-1	TRBJ2-3
CASRRTGVDNSPLHF	TGTGCCAGCAGGAGGACAGGGGTAGATAATTCACCCCTCCACTTT	NA	15	TRBD1	TRBV6-5	TRBJ1-6
CASINTGGNTEAFF	TGTGCCAGCATAAATACTGGCGGGAACACTGAAGCTTTCTTT	NA	14	NA	TRBV28	TRBJ1-1
CASSDRTPHTEAFF	TGTGCCAGCAGTGACCGGACACCGCACACTGAAGCTTTCTTT	NA	14	NA	TRBV6-1	TRBJ1-1
CASSREESTDTQYF	TGCGCCAGCAGCCGGGAGGAGAGCACAGATACGCAGTATTTT	NA	14	NA	TRBV4-1	TRBJ2-3
CASSINRGYEQYF	TGTGCCAGTAGTATAAACAGGGGGTACGAGCAGTACTTC	NA	13	TRBD1	TRBV19	TRBJ2-7
CASSVEGAWGPQHF	TGTGCCAGCAGCGTAGAGGGGGCCTGGGGGCCCCAGCATTTT	NA	14	TRBD1	TRBV9	TRBJ1-5
CASSLLVSEGEQFF	TGCGCCAGCAGCTTACTAGTATCGGAGGGTGAGCAGTTCTTC	NA	14	NA	TRBV5-1	TRBJ2-1
CATSPTGNSPLHF	TGTGCCACCAGCCCGACAGGGAATTCACCCCTCCACTTT	few	13	TRBD1	TRBV15	TRBJ1-6
CASSFRLGTDTQYF	TGTGCCAGCAGCTTTAGACTTGGCACAGATACGCAGTATTTT	NA	14	NA	TRBV5-6	TRBJ2-3
CASHPGQGAAYGYTF	TGTGCCAGCCATCCCGGGCAGGGGGCGGCCTATGGCTACACCTTC	NA	15	TRBD1	TRBV5-6	TRBJ1-2
CASRKTGGFEAFF	TGTGCCAGCAGGAAGACAGGGGGCTTTGAAGCTTTCTTT	NA	13	TRBD1	TRBV5-8	TRBJ1-1
CASRQTGVWPYEQYF	TGTGCCAGCAGGCAAACAGGGGTATGGCCCTACGAGCAGTACTTC	NA	15	TRBD1	TRBV6-5	TRBJ2-7
CAISEQGWNTEAFF	TGTGCCATCAGCGAACAGGGCTGGAACACTGAAGCTTTCTTT	once	14	NA	TRBV10-3	TRBJ1-1